This TCR beta chain was profiled in a study of CD4+ T cells in melanoma. Study-wide findings and caveats: In melanoma, neoantigen-specific CD4+ T cells reportedly differed in differentiation state. CD8+ T cell, macrophage and B cell function reportedly correlated with neoantigen-specific CD4+ T cells.

Sequenced by immunoSEQ multiplex PCR; TCRdb stores in-frame clones only, minus some. The sample records 120,000 to 150,000 clones, around 90% being singletons. Deletions cut 5 bases from V and 3 bases from J, with 11 bases between. The V gene's germline CDR1 is MNHNY and CDR2 SVGAGI (reference sequence). The CDR3 is 13 residues long. Points on this clone: What it recognizes is unknown.

The J gene is TRBJ2-7, the V gene TRBV6-6, with D maybe TRBD1 (5 bases). The receptor's source is a human donor with melanoma. CDR3 sequence reads: CASSKQEYYEQYF. The CDR3 region has the DNA TGTGCCAGCAGTAAACAGGAATACTACGAGCAGTACTTC.